This T cell receptor (beta chain) was documented in a study of blood T cell repertoires in COVID-19. Background on the study: Spain, Italy and the United States supplied samples that represented acute and convalescent COVID-19. PBMCs, B-cell-depleted T cells, or T cells were the source of the cDNA or gDNA that made up the material.

In the original workflow: Amplification of reference gene primers was used by the study to estimate nucleated cell counts. Clones were read by immunoSEQ multiplex PCR, and TCRdb kept only the in-frame ones, dropping some. That table is the source of V, J and clone size, and D and trimming were worked out from the DNA. The table includes some 120,000 clones, less than 85% detected once. This clone has at least ten counts. V was shortened by 6 bases and J by 0 bases, with 8 bases between the two germline ends. Looked up from germline, CDR1 is SEHNR and CDR2 is FQNEAQ (reference sequence). CDR3 length: 13 residues.

The chain carries TRBV7-9 and TRBJ1-2; D is ambiguous. Sequencing was done on a sample of peripheral blood. The source of this sequence is a human donor with acute or convalescent COVID-19. The donor label of this sample is uncertain. CDR3 sequence (DNA): TGTGCCAGCAGATCCCCGGCTAACTATGGCTACACCTTC. Its protein is CASRSPANYGYTF.